This T cell receptor (beta chain) was captured by sequencing in a study of early stage breast cancer tumors (dated by TCRdb to between 2016 and 2019). Notes on the research overall: Of the roughly 15 invasive breast tumors, about a dozen were found to be estrogen receptor-positive, progesterone receptor-positive and HER2-negative. Across all samples, 2,651,842 templates representing 1,097,674 unique clonotypes were detected. Of the approximately 12 ER+/PR+/HER2- tumors, eight were classified as invasive ductal carcinomas and four as invasive lobular carcinomas. On average, each sample had 8.5 to 10-fold read coverage.

About this clone: Which antigen it targets is not known. Base quality data are lacking; no much larger clone is found one base away.

Study-wide findings and limitations: Bulk genomic DNA sequencing of unsorted cells missed chain pairing and functional markers such as CD4, CD8 and FOXP3. Compared with adjacent normal breast tissue, tumors had higher clonality and around 2.7-fold greater T cell density. Repertoires from blood and normal breast were more alike than repertoires from blood and tumor, and in about 90% of the 16 patients, comparing each tissue with blood separated tumor from normal. Enriched TCRB sequences shared across patients were found to be mostly commonly generated sequences that were unlikely to play an important role in the tumor microenvironment. Because the cohort was small, analysis by tumor subtype was not possible.

Two independent genomic DNA replicates were amplified for each sample, with approximately 0.5 ug used for blood and around 1.5 ug for tumor or normal breast. Following the manufacturer's instructions, the ImmunoSeq Intro kit was used to carry out TCRB sequencing on genomic DNA. Multiplex PCR was run for 25 to 35 cycles using proprietary primers and spike-in control sequences for absolute quantification. Single-end 150-bp reads were used to sequence an 87-bp fragment spanning the CDR3 and the flanking V and J genes. Each lane of an Illumina MiSeq running version 3.0 chemistry carried seven multiplexed samples, with two replicates apiece. On the authors' methods: Raw data were processed with the vendor's proprietary pipeline, and both replicates were merged into a single result per sample. Productive rearrangements sharing the V-gene family, CDR3 amino acid sequence and J-gene segment were defined as clonotypes. Clonality was calculated as 1 minus the normalized Shannon entropy (Pielou evenness) of TCRB abundances. To estimate T cell density, the total number of templates was divided by the number of input cells, which was inferred from the amount of DNA input. Total repertoire diversity and clonality were estimated with Recon using default parameters. Clonotypes with over 0.1% abundance in tumor and at least 32-fold higher abundance in tumor than in normal breast were defined as tumor-enriched. TCRdb provides this immuneACCESS table in a form limited to in-frame rearrangements. Some clones are lacking; in checked studies, under half of them reflect an unresolved V gene, and why the rest are absent is not known. From that table come the V and J calls and clone size; the DNA was used to work out D and trimming. The sample has about 11,000 clones on record, over 60% of them singletons. The ten largest clones capture more than 20% of the sample.

About 20-50 mg of tumor tissue was diced, and more than 3 ug of DNA was typically obtained. The study profiled bulk TCR beta-chain repertoires in matched peripheral blood, tumor and adjacent normal breast tissue taken from some 17 patients with early-stage breast cancer. Once resection was done, tumor tissue identified by eye was cut out and put into prechilled RNAlater. A TissueLyser II was used to homogenize diced tumor tissue (roughly 20-55 mg) in RLTplus buffer containing beta-mercaptoethanol and antifoaming agent. Genomic DNA was extracted with the Qiagen AllPrep DNA/RNA Mini kit. CDR1 and CDR2, looked up from the germline V gene, are MNHNS and SASEGT. The junction carries 5 bases between V and J, which are trimmed by 8 bases and 1 base respectively. The CDR3 numbers 12 residues from cysteine through phenylalanine. CDR3 DNA is the only sequence kept; it has 36 bases, read in frame from the first base.

The sequence links TRBV6-1 to TRBJ2-2, with the D gene not confidently named. The sequence was obtained from a person in their 40s with breast cancer. Sequences were obtained from breast tumor tissue. In nucleotide form, the sequence is TGTGCCAGCGGAAAGAACACCGGGGAGCTGTTTTTT. Its translation is CASGKNTGELFF.